Listed below are T cell receptor beta chains from one sample, sequenced in a study of T cells in Graves' hyperthyroidism and ophthalmopathy. A single record per CDR3 protein comes from TCRdb applying MiXCR to the multiplex PCR reads. The table has 200,000 to 250,000 distinct CDR3 sequences, around 20% seen once. The specimen sequenced was blood. These receptors all come from a man between 35 and 55 years old with Graves' hyperthyroidism. The conserved cysteine and the conserved F or W are not part of the CDR3 here. The order of the fields is CDR3 length, V gene, D gene, CDR3 protein. D genes are given only for firm matches.

length: 17; V: TRBV6-2/TRBV6-3; D: .; CDR3: ASSYSMTRGASSYNEQF
length: 14; V: TRBV6-1; D: TRBD1; CDR3: ASSKSRDRGHNEQF
length: 14; V: TRBV7-3; D: .; CDR3: ASSQEPGLGYGELF
length: 15; V: TRBV7-2; D: .; CDR3: ASSFSIGGASTDTQY
length: 14; V: TRBV20-1; D: .; CDR3: SARDGAVVMNTEAF
length: 15; V: TRBV5-1; D: .; CDR3: ASSRTVKAGDSYEQY
length: 13; V: TRBV5-1; D: .; CDR3: ASSLGSTSGNTIY
length: 13; V: TRBV5-6; D: TRBD1; CDR3: ASSLLRGRVDEQF
length: 11; V: TRBV29-1; D: TRBD1; CDR3: SVEDRGLFEAF
length: 13; V: TRBV7-2; D: TRBD2; CDR3: ASSLDGGAGDTQY
length: 12; V: TRBV20-1; D: TRBD1; CDR3: SGRGRGYNSPLH
length: 13; V: TRBV9; D: TRBD1; CDR3: ASSPRTGGRDTQY
length: 15; V: TRBV28; D: TRBD2; CDR3: ASSSPFDRGRGYEQY
length: 14; V: TRBV7-8; D: .; CDR3: ASRTPNRGRWETQY
length: 14; V: TRBV7-3; D: TRBD1; CDR3: ASSFRTGISTDTQY
length: 12; V: TRBV20-1; D: .; CDR3: SASRLGVKNIQY
length: 13; V: TRBV4-3; D: .; CDR3: ASSHDRDGAHEQY
length: 11; V: TRBV6-2/TRBV6-3; D: .; CDR3: ATRRGGNQPQH
length: 13; V: TRBV20-1; D: .; CDR3: SATEGGNSNQPQH
length: 11; V: TRBV6-1; D: .; CDR3: ASRMTVGDGYT
length: 15; V: TRBV5-8; D: .; CDR3: ASSMSGREVWTDTQY
length: 7; V: TRBV7-2; D: .; CDR3: ASSSFYT
length: 12; V: TRBV12-3/TRBV12-4; D: TRBD1; CDR3: ASSFQGANQPQH
length: 13; V: TRBV6-1; D: .; CDR3: ASRPDRSGTGELF